A selection of T cell receptor beta chains follows, all from one sample in a study of cytomegalovirus exposure and HLA in healthy donors. Sequencing was performed with immunoSEQ multiplex PCR; in TCRdb, only in-frame clones are kept and a portion is missing. The top ten clones hold roughly 0.71% of a sample with about 220,000 clones, approximately 88% of them seen once. Sequences were obtained from PBMCs. Every receptor here comes from a boy aged 2 to 10 in good health and CMV-seronegative. The CDR3 runs from the conserved cysteine through the conserved F or W. Each record gives: D gene, J gene, clone size, V gene, CDR3 DNA, CDR3 protein. D genes are given only for firm matches. Only part of the rows carry a size: once, few, many, or a class if the clone is expanded.

TRBD2 | TRBJ2-1 | - | TRBV5-4 | TGTGCCAGCAGCTTGGCCGGGACTAGCGGGATCAATGAGCAGTTCTTC | CASSLAGTSGINEQFF
TRBD1 | TRBJ1-2 | few | TRBV6-5 | TGTGCCAGCAGTGCCACCCGTTACAGGGGTCATGGCTACACCTTC | CASSATRYRGHGYTF
TRBD1 | TRBJ1-5 | - | TRBV27 | TGTGCCAGCGGGACAGGGGGTATTAGCAATCAGCCCCAGCATTTT | CASGTGGISNQPQHF
- | TRBJ1-2 | - | TRBV30 | TGTGCCTGGAGTGTTTCTCCCCTATCAGGATATGGCTACACCTTC | CAWSVSPLSGYGYTF
- | TRBJ1-4 | - | TRBV5-6 | TGTGCCAGCAGCTTGCTAGGAGGGCGGGATGAAAAACTGTTTTTT | CASSLLGGRDEKLFF
TRBD1 | TRBJ1-2 | - | TRBV30 | TGTGCCTGGAGCGACAGGGTTAGCTATGGCTACACCTTC | CAWSDRVSYGYTF
TRBD1 | TRBJ1-3 | - | TRBV11-2 | TGTGCCAGCAGCTTGCCCAGGGGGCTGAACACCATATATTTT | CASSLPRGLNTIYF
- | TRBJ2-7 | - | TRBV20-1 | TGCAGTGCTCCAGACTCCTACGAGCAGTACTTC | CSAPDSYEQYF
- | TRBJ1-4 | - | TRBV12-1 | TGTGCCAGCAGCTTTTCTGGACACCTTAATGAAAAACTGTTTTTT | CASSFSGHLNEKLFF
- | TRBJ2-7 | - | TRBV7-9 | TGTGCCAGCAGCTTAGCCCGGGACTCCAGCTCCTACGAGCAGTACTTC | CASSLARDSSSYEQYF
- | TRBJ2-1 | once | TRBV25-1 | TGTGCCAGCAGCACGGAGGACAATGAGCAGTTCTTC | CASSTEDNEQFF
TRBD2 | TRBJ2-1 | - | TRBV5-1 | TGCGCCAGCAGCTTACGGGAGGGCCTCAATGAGCAGTTCTTC | CASSLREGLNEQFF
- | TRBJ2-7 | few | TRBV30 | TGTGCCATCTCGGCTAGCCGGGCATACGAGCAGTACTTC | CAISASRAYEQYF
- | TRBJ2-3 | - | TRBV4-2 | TGTGCCAGCAGCCCCGTTGGCACAGATACGCAGTATTTT | CASSPVGTDTQYF
- | TRBJ1-5 | - | TRBV30 | TGTGCCTGGAGCGGCGGGCTGGGTCAGCCCCAGCATTTT | CAWSGGLGQPQHF
TRBD1 | TRBJ1-2 | once | TRBV30 | TGTGCCTGGACACAGGGGTTGGGGTATGGCTACACCTTC | CAWTQGLGYGYTF
TRBD1 | TRBJ2-1 | - | TRBV7-2 | TGTGCCAGCAGCACCTTGACAGGGAATAATGAGCAGTTCTTC | CASSTLTGNNEQFF
- | TRBJ1-4 | many | TRBV4-1 | TGCGCCAGCAGCCAAGACAGGGGAAAGGGGAATGAAAAACTGTTTTTT | CASSQDRGKGNEKLFF
TRBD1 | TRBJ2-5 | once | TRBV9 | TGTGCCAGCAGCGCCTCCCCCATAACAGGGGGTGTGAAGACCCAGTACTTC | CASSASPITGGVKTQYF
- | TRBJ2-7 | - | TRBV19 | TGTGCCAGTAGTACCCCGAGGACATTTGGGACCTACGAGCAGTACTTC | CASSTPRTFGTYEQYF
- | TRBJ2-7 | - | TRBV5-8 | TGTGCCAGCAGCCCCGTCCCGTACTTC | CASSPVPYF
- | TRBJ2-3 | - | TRBV5-1 | TGCGCCAGCAGATCCCCCCTGAGCACAGATACGCAGTATTTT | CASRSPLSTDTQYF
- | TRBJ2-7 | - | TRBV7-9 | TGTGCCAGCAGCTTGGTGACAGGGAGGTTGGCCGAGCAGTACTTC | CASSLVTGRLAEQYF
TRBD1 | TRBJ1-2 | - | TRBV5-1 | TGCGCCAGCAGCTTAACTTCCGGGACAGGTTATGGCTACACCTTC | CASSLTSGTGYGYTF
- | TRBJ2-7 | - | TRBV14 | TGTGCCAGCAGCCAAGGACAGGCGGGTTGGGTCTACGAGCAGTACTTC | CASSQGQAGWVYEQYF
- | TRBJ2-7 | - | TRBV10-3 | TGTGCCATCAGTGAGGACGGACAGCACCAAGAGCAGTACTTC | CAISEDGQHQEQYF
TRBD1 | TRBJ2-5 | - | TRBV5-1 | TGCGCCAGCAGGAGGGACAGGGGGCTTGTGGAGACCCAGTACTTC | CASRRDRGLVETQYF
- | TRBJ2-7 | - | TRBV2 | TGTGCCAGCAGTGAAGCTGCGGGGCCCCTCGAGCAGTACTTC | CASSEAAGPLEQYF
- | TRBJ1-4 | - | TRBV19 | TGTGCCAGTAGTCAACACCTATGGGGCACTAATGAAAAACTGTTTTTT | CASSQHLWGTNEKLFF
TRBD1 | TRBJ2-7 | - | TRBV4-2 | TGTGCCAGCAGCCAGGGGGACAGGGGGCGATCCTACGAGCAGTACTTC | CASSQGDRGRSYEQYF
TRBD1 | TRBJ1-2 | - | TRBV5-4 | TGTGCCAGCAGCGCCCAAGGGGACAGCCTCTATGGCTACACCTTC | CASSAQGDSLYGYTF
TRBD1 | TRBJ1-6 | - | TRBV9 | TGTGCCAGCAGCTCCTTCCGGGACAGAAATTCACCCCTCCACTTT | CASSSFRDRNSPLHF
TRBD1 | TRBJ1-2 | - | TRBV7-9 | TGTGCCAGCAGCTCGATGACAGGGCAGAGGGATGGCTACACCTTC | CASSSMTGQRDGYTF
- | TRBJ2-7 | - | TRBV29-1 | TGCAGCGTTGGGGGTCAGGGGCCCGAGCAGTACTTC | CSVGGQGPEQYF
TRBD2 | TRBJ2-2 | - | TRBV5-1 | TGCGCCAGCAGCTGGGCGGGGGGCACCGGGGAGCTGTTTTTT | CASSWAGGTGELFF
TRBD2 | TRBJ2-3 | few | TRBV5-1 | TGCGCCAGCAGCCGGACTAGCGGGGGGGTAGGAGATACGCAGTATTTT | CASSRTSGGVGDTQYF
- | TRBJ2-1 | - | TRBV11-2 | TGTGCCAGCAGCCCAGACGGGGGAACCTACAATGAGCAGTTCTTC | CASSPDGGTYNEQFF
- | TRBJ2-5 | once | TRBV27 | TGTGCCAGCAGTCTGGCGTTTACTACCTTCCAAGAGACCCAGTACTTC | CASSLAFTTFQETQYF
- | TRBJ2-3 | once | TRBV27 | TGTGCCAGCAGTTTAGGCCGGGAAGGCACAGATACGCAGTATTTT | CASSLGREGTDTQYF
- | TRBJ1-5 | - | TRBV28 | TGTGCCAGCAGTTTATCTAGGGGGATAGGATGGGTGATGGGTGGCAATCAGCCCCAGCATTTT | CASSLSRGIGWVMGGNQPQHF
- | TRBJ2-3 | - | TRBV5-4 | TGTGCCAGCGGGGGGATTCTCCGCACAGATACGCAGTATTTT | CASGGILRTDTQYF
- | TRBJ1-2 | - | TRBV27 | TGTGCCAGCAGTTTATTCGGGGGGGACCCCTATGGCTACACCTTC | CASSLFGGDPYGYTF
TRBD1 | TRBJ2-2 | - | TRBV6-5 | TGTGCCAGCAGTTCCCTCCGGGGACAGGCCGGGGAGCTGTTTTTT | CASSSLRGQAGELFF
- | TRBJ1-1 | - | TRBV5-4 | TGTGCCAGCAGCTTTGCCCCCCACTTGGTAGTTGAGAACACTGAAGCTTTCTTT | CASSFAPHLVVENTEAFF
TRBD2 | TRBJ2-1 | - | TRBV5-1 | TGCGCCAGCAGCTTGGAGCTTAGCGGGAGTGAGCAGTTCTTC | CASSLELSGSEQFF
TRBD2 | TRBJ2-3 | few | TRBV4-2 | TGTGCCAGCAGCCAAGATCGAGGGACTAGCGCAGATACGCAGTATTTT | CASSQDRGTSADTQYF
TRBD2 | TRBJ2-3 | - | TRBV25-1 | TGTGCCAGCAGAGCGGGGGGGCGGGCCGTATCATTCACAGATACGCAGTATTTT | CASRAGGRAVSFTDTQYF
TRBD1 | TRBJ1-5 | - | TRBV9 | TGTGCCAGCAGCTCCTCCAAAGACAGGGGTCAGCCCCAGCATTTT | CASSSSKDRGQPQHF